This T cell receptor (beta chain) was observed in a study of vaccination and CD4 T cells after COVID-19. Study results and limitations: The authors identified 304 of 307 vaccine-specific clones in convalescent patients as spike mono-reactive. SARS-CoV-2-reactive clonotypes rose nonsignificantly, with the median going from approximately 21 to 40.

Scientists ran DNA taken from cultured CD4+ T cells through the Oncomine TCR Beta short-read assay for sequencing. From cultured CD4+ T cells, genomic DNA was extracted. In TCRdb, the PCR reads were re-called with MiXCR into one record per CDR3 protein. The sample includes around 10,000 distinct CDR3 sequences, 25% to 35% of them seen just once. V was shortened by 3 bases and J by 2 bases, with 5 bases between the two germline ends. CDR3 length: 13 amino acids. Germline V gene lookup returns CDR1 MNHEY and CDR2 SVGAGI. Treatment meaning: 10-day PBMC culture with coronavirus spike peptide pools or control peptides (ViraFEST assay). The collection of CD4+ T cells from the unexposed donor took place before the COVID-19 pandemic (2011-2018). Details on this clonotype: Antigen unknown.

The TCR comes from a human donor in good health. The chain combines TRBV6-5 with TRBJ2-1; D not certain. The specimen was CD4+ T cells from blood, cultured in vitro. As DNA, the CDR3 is TGTGCCAGCAGTTATAGTACCTACAATGAGCAGTTCTTC. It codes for CASSYSTYNEQFF.